This T cell receptor beta chain appears in the sequencing data of a study of blood T cell repertoires in COVID-19. Background on the study: In each case, the material was cDNA or gDNA derived from T cells, B-cell-depleted T cells, or PBMCs.

Sequenced by immunoSEQ multiplex PCR; TCRdb stores in-frame clones only, minus some. Of over 350,000 clones listed, approximately 89% are singletons. Self-reported history from a screening survey and questionnaire set each donor's cohort. In the 2 weeks before study entry, exposed participants met a COVID-19 case, which was PCR-confirmed or clinician-diagnosed. V lost 4 bases and J lost 4, with 13 bases in between. The CDR3 runs to 13 residues. Germline CDR1 is GTSNPN and CDR2 is SVGIG (reference sequence). The chain recombines TRBV30 with TRBJ2-5; no clear D gene. Material: PBMCs or T cells enriched from blood (not recorded which). The receptor's source is a woman aged 40 to 49 who had been exposed to COVID-19. CDR3 coding DNA: TGTGCCTGGATTATTAGAGGCCGAGAGACCCAGTACTTC. This encodes CAWIIRGRETQYF.